The rows below give T cell receptor beta chains drawn from one sample of a study of neoadjuvant anti-PD-1 for oral cavity cancer. Profiling relied on immunoSEQ multiplex PCR, and the TCRdb table lists in-frame clones only, not all of them. The table records under 85,000 clones, about 80% of them present only once. Material: PBMCs, obtained before nivolumab (anti-PD-1) treatment. Source of these receptors: a person aged 40 to 85 with oral cavity squamous cell carcinoma. CDR3s include the opening cysteine and the closing phenylalanine or tryptophan. D genes are given only for firm matches.

d_gene,j_gene,v_gene,CDR3aa
.,TRBJ2-7,TRBV4-2,CASSQDRAYEQYF
.,TRBJ2-5,TRBV5-1,CASRPPGLQETQYF
.,TRBJ2-1,TRBV10-3,CAISPSLYNEQFF
TRBD1,TRBJ1-3,TRBV15,CATSGQGRRTGNTIYF
.,TRBJ1-5,TRBV19,CASSSVGSASQPQHF
.,TRBJ2-7,TRBV27,CASSPRPTYEQYF
.,TRBJ1-1,TRBV19,CASSILEWNTEAFF
.,TRBJ2-7,TRBV11-1,CASSLMDEQYF
TRBD1,TRBJ1-2,TRBV5-6,CASSPGQGNYGYTF
.,TRBJ1-1,TRBV20-1,CSAMMAFF
TRBD1,TRBJ1-5,TRBV19,CASSGTGTEISNQPQHF
TRBD1,TRBJ2-7,TRBV27,CASSTNRGRFYEQYF
.,TRBJ1-1,TRBV29-1,CSAHPGHNTEAFF
TRBD2,TRBJ2-3,TRBV4-2,CASSLEAGSDTDTQYF
.,TRBJ2-1,TRBV2,CASSEEVYNEQFF
.,TRBJ2-7,TRBV30,CASGPGKSYEQYF
TRBD1,TRBJ1-2,TRBV6-6,CASSYGRDRTFYGYTF
TRBD2,TRBJ2-3,TRBV29-1,CSVVLAGFTDTQYF
.,TRBJ1-5,TRBV28,CASSFILGSNQPQHF
.,TRBJ1-5,TRBV28,CASKGSFNQPQHF
.,TRBJ1-3,TRBV2,CASSGSSGNTIYF
.,TRBJ2-7,TRBV4-1,CASSQDPYAGSYEQYF
TRBD2,TRBJ2-1,TRBV5-1,CASSGTSGSYSEQFF
.,TRBJ2-1,TRBV2,CASSPASFNEQFF
TRBD1,TRBJ1-1,TRBV30,CAWAPGTGWNTEAFF
TRBD2,TRBJ2-7,TRBV29-1,CSVIAGGPYEQYF
TRBD2,TRBJ2-1,TRBV7-8,CASSSKSGFGLAGRMGYNEQFF
TRBD2,TRBJ2-5,TRBV9,CASSVGLAGIGETQYF
.,TRBJ1-5,TRBV5-1,CASSSGDSNQPQHF
.,TRBJ2-5,TRBV5-1,CASSLLQGGETQYF
TRBD1,TRBJ1-1,TRBV29-1,CSVRGDRGGNTEAFF
.,TRBJ1-5,TRBV4-1,CASSPEYLNQPQHF
.,TRBJ2-7,TRBV13,CASSLKVSEQYF
.,TRBJ1-5,TRBV19,CASITHAGSNQPQHF
TRBD1,TRBJ2-7,TRBV27,CASSFSAGTGSEQYF
.,TRBJ1-4,TRBV7-9,CASRFSPTLTGATNEKLFF
TRBD2,TRBJ2-7,TRBV30,CAWSALAGAYEQYF
.,TRBJ1-2,TRBV27,CASSRGGRDGYTF
TRBD2,TRBJ2-7,TRBV19,CASSRAGGYEQYF
.,TRBJ2-2,TRBV6-6,CASRGNTGELFF
.,TRBJ1-1,TRBV15,CATSRGAGEAFF
.,TRBJ2-1,TRBV28,CASTALGQGGSYNEQFF
.,TRBJ2-7,TRBV15,CATSRGAKNDIEQYF
.,TRBJ2-2,TRBV5-1,CASSPRPETGELFF
.,TRBJ1-2,TRBV14,CASSQAGGVYGYTF
TRBD2,TRBJ2-1,TRBV28,CASTVSGNNEQFF
.,TRBJ2-2,TRBV7-8,CASSSLYPGELFF
.,TRBJ1-3,TRBV10-3,CAISAQYSGNTIYF
.,TRBJ2-2,TRBV5-1,CASSLESGRNTGELFF
.,TRBJ2-7,TRBV28,CASSLWSYEQYF
.,TRBJ2-5,TRBV6-6,CASSYTQETQYF
.,TRBJ1-1,TRBV10-3,CAISKQESNTEAFF
TRBD2,TRBJ2-1,TRBV9,CASSVTGLAGSDEQFF
.,TRBJ1-5,TRBV4-1,CASSQSAQGDQPQHF
TRBD1,TRBJ1-2,TRBV9,CASSVEGAREDGYTF
TRBD2,TRBJ2-5,TRBV5-6,CASSFSPGLAGAWETQYF
.,TRBJ2-3,TRBV29-1,CSWVRTTDTQYF
.,TRBJ2-6,TRBV25-1,CASSEEGIGANVLTF
TRBD1,TRBJ2-7,TRBV28,CASRPTGTGTYEQYF
.,TRBJ1-1,TRBV7-9,CASSSDTGWSEAFF